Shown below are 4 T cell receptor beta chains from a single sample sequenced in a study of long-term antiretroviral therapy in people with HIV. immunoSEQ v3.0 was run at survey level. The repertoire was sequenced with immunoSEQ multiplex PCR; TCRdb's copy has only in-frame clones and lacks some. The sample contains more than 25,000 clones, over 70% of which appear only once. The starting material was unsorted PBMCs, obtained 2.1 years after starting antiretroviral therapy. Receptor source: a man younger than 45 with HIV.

The CDR3 here is CAITQNSVGELFF. The CDR3 DNA is TGTGCCATCACCCAAAACAGCGTCGGGGAGCTGTTTTTT. This rearrangement joins TRBV10-3 to TRBJ2-2, with D unclear. V lost 7 bases and J 7 bases, leaving 13 bases between the germline ends. CDR3 length equals 13 residues. Germline-derived CDR1 and CDR2 are ENHRY and SYGVKD.

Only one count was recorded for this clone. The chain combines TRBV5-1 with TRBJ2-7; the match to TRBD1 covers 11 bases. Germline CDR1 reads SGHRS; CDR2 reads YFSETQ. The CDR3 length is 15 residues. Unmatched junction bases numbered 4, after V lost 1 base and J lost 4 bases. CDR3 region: CASSLRTGGSYEQYF. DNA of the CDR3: TGCGCCAGCAGCTTGCGGACAGGGGGCTCGTACGAGCAGTACTTC.

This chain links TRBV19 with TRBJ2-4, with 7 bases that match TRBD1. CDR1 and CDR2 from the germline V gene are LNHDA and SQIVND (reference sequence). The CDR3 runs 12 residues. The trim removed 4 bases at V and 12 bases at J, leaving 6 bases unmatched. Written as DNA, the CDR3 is TGTGCCAGTAGTACTCCGGGACAGTCTCAGTACTTC. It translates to CASSTPGQSQYF.

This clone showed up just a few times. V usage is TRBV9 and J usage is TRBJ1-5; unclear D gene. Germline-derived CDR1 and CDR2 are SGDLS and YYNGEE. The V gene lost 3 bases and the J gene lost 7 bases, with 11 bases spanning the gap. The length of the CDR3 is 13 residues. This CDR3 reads CASSARPNQPQHF. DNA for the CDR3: TGTGCCAGCAGCGCCCGTCCGAACCAGCCCCAGCATTTT. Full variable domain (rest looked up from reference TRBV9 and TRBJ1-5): DSGVTQTPKHLITATGQRVTLRCSPRSGDLSVYWYQQSLDQGLQFLIQYYNGEERAKGNILERFSAQQFPDLHSELNLSSLELGDSALYFCASSARPNQPQHFGDGTRLSIL.